This T cell receptor (beta chain) is from a study of cytomegalovirus exposure and HLA in healthy donors. Findings and caveats of the study: Investigators reported 150 to 200 TCR beta chains as tied to cytomegalovirus.

The sample holds one count of this clone. No antigen is known for it. PCR amplification relied on 60 Vbeta primers (plus 13 Jbeta primers). Profiled with immunoSEQ multiplex PCR; TCRdb holds only in-frame clones, not every one. Found here are some 150,000 clones, around 76% of them singletons; the top ten hold about 1.3%. This CDR3 spans 15 amino acids. The V end was cut by 1 base, the J end by 0 bases, with 9 bases between. Looked up from germline, CDR1 is SEHNR and CDR2 is FQNEAQ (reference sequence). The V call is TRBV7-9, the J call TRBJ1-2, with D possibly being TRBD1 (6 bases). Sequences were obtained from PBMCs. This TCR was sampled from a man aged 60-69 years in good health and CMV-seronegative. CDR3 region: CASSLEGHSNYGYTF. The CDR3 nucleotides are TGTGCCAGCAGCTTAGAGGGACACTCTAACTATGGCTACACCTTC.